Following are 29 T cell receptor beta chains from one sample sequenced in a study of T cells in Graves' hyperthyroidism and ophthalmopathy. Amplified regions were TCR beta CDR3 sequences from RNA transcripts. The HTBI primer set served for first-round RT-PCR of the TCR CDR3. MiXCR, applied by TCRdb to the multiplex PCR reads, yields one record per CDR3 protein. The table lists around 190,000 distinct CDR3 sequences, roughly 17% of them singletons. The sample taken for sequencing was blood. These receptor sequences come from a woman aged 45-59 years with Graves' hyperthyroidism.

This clonotype was observed at least ten times. The genes are TRBV7-2 and TRBJ1-1; weak D call: TRBD1 (6 bases). V dropped 8 bases and J dropped 5 bases, with 24 bases sitting between them. Germline V gene lookup returns CDR1 SGHTA and CDR2 FQGNSA. The CDR3 has 16 amino acids. In DNA form, the CDR3 reads TGTGCCAGCGGACCCCCGGGGGGGCAGGGTGTTACTGAAGCTTTCTTT. Protein sequence: CASGPPGGQGVTEAFF.

This clonotype was detected a few times. The chain joins TRBV5-1 to TRBJ2-3; 9 bases are a match to TRBD2. This CDR3 is built from 17 residues. The trim removed 0 bases at V and 5 bases at J, leaving 10 bases unmatched. Germline V lookup: CDR1 SGHRS, CDR2 YFSETQ. This CDR3 reads CASSLASIAGARDTQYF. Here the CDR3 DNA reads TGCGCCAGCAGCTTGGCCTCGATAGCGGGAGCAAGAGATACGCAGTATTTT. Using reference TRBV5-1 and TRBJ2-3 for the parts outside the CDR3, the full variable domain is KAGVTQTPRYLIKTRGQQVTLSCSPISGHRSVSWYQQTPGQGLQFLFEYFSETQRNKGNFPGRFSGRQFSNSRSEMNVSTLELGDSALYLCASSLASIAGARDTQYFGPGTRLTVL.

This clonotype was detected only a few times. V and J are TRBV5-1 and TRBJ2-1; D could derive from TRBD1 or TRBD2 (7 bases each). The CDR3 length is 15 residues. Germline CDR1 SGHRS, CDR2 YFSETQ. V was trimmed by 3 bases and J by 8 bases, leaving 18 bases between them. The CDR3 here is CASSSSTGRVHEQFF. The CDR3 nucleotides read TGCGCCAGCAGCTCATCGACAGGGAGGGTCCATGAGCAGTTCTTC. Looking up the rest from reference TRBV5-1 and TRBJ2-1 gives the full variable domain: KAGVTQTPRYLIKTRGQQVTLSCSPISGHRSVSWYQQTPGQGLQFLFEYFSETQRNKGNFPGRFSGRQFSNSRSEMNVSTLELGDSALYLCASSSSTGRVHEQFFGPGTRLTVL.

This clonotype was counted between two and nine times. The chain links TRBV5-1 to TRBJ2-5; D may be TRBD1 or TRBD2 (5 bases each). The CDR3 spans 14 residues. Trimming cost V 4 bases and J 3 bases, with 13 bases left between them. From germline, CDR1 is SGHRS and CDR2 YFSETQ. This chain's CDR3 is CASSIGAQEETQYF. The CDR3 DNA reads TGCGCCAGCAGCATCGGGGCACAGGAAGAGACCCAGTACTTC.

This clonotype was counted many times. The chain employs TRBV6-1 and TRBJ2-3; 14 bases fit TRBD2. The V and J ends lost 6 bases and 4 bases, in that order; junction bases with no gene match: 21. CDR1 and CDR2 from the germline V gene are MNHNS and SASEGT. This CDR3 comprises 21 residues. CDR3 in amino acids: CASSAPPGQGTSGSYPDTQYF. The CDR3 DNA sequence: TGTGCCAGCAGCGCACCCCCGGGACAGGGGACTAGCGGGAGTTATCCAGATACGCAGTATTTT.

Ten or more counts support this clonotype. The rearrangement joins TRBV7-2 to TRBJ2-1, with D unclear. Trimming took off 7 bases at V and 0 bases at J, with 13 bases between the two ends. The germline CDR1 and CDR2 sequences are SGHTA and FQGNSA. This CDR3 spans 15 amino acids. The CDR3 nucleotides read TGTGCCAGCACCAGGTTAGGCGTCTCCTACAATGAGCAGTTCTTC. Translated: CASTRLGVSYNEQFF.

In this sample, this clonotype turned up many times. V gene TRBV2 combines with J gene TRBJ1-2; D uncertain. Trimming took 1 base from V and 1 from J, leaving 13 bases between them. Per germline, CDR1 SNHLY and CDR2 FYNNEI. The CDR3 length is 16 residues. The chain's CDR3 is CASSEGYTLFNYGYTF. The DNA of the CDR3 is TGTGCCAGCAGTGAAGGATATACCCTATTTAACTATGGCTACACCTTC. Supplemented by reference TRBV2 and TRBJ1-2, the full variable domain reads EPEVTQTPSHQVTQMGQEVILRCVPISNHLYFYWYRQILGQKVEFLVSFYNNEISEKSEIFDDQFSVERPDGSNFTLKIRSTKLEDSAMYFCASSEGYTLFNYGYTFGSGTRLTVV.

This clonotype was observed a few times. This sequence joins TRBV15 and TRBJ1-5, with 8 bases matching TRBD1. V lost 1 base and J lost 5; bases outside the gene matches: 1. Germline CDR1 LNHNV, CDR2 YYDKDF (reference sequence). The CDR3 spans 14 residues. The DNA of the CDR3 is TGTGCCACCAGCAGAGTGACAGGGGATCAGCCCCAGCATTTT. Translated, it gives CATSRVTGDQPQHF.

This clonotype was picked up many times. The chain employs TRBV15 and TRBJ1-5; D is possibly TRBD1 (5 bases). Trimming stripped 3 bases from V and 5 bases from J, with 14 bases between. Germline CDR1 is LNHNV and CDR2 is YYDKDF (reference sequence). The CDR3 loop spans 15 amino acids. This chain's CDR3 is CATSSLRTGDQPQHF. The CDR3 DNA reads TGTGCCACCAGCAGCCTTAGGACGGGGGATCAGCCCCAGCATTTT.

This clonotype was found many times. The CDR3 DNA follows: TGTGCCAGCACCCCGGGGCACCGTGAGCAGTTCTTC. Translation gives CASTPGHREQFF. The chain joins TRBV12-3 or TRBV12-4 to TRBJ2-1; D tentatively reads TRBD1 or TRBD2 (5 bases each). Trimming cost V 7 bases and J 9 bases, with 13 bases left between them. The length of the CDR3 is 12 residues.

This clonotype was observed a single time. CDR3 in DNA: TGCAGTGCTAGGAGGGGGAGGGCCTCCTACGAGCAGTACTTC. Protein: CSARRGRASYEQYF. V gene TRBV20-1 combines with J gene TRBJ2-7, with D tentatively TRBD2 (7 bases). Germline CDR1 DFQATT, CDR2 SNEGSKA (reference sequence). The CDR3 totals 14 residues. V was shortened by 3 bases and J by 0 bases, with 12 bases between the two germline ends.

In its sample, this clonotype was seen a few times. CDR3 protein: CASGKLAGSSYEQFF. The CDR3 nucleotides are TGTGCCAGCGGTAAACTAGCGGGATCTTCCTACGAGCAGTTCTTC. V is TRBV6-2 or TRBV6-3 and J is TRBJ2-7; 10 nucleotides line up with TRBD2. The J call may not be correct, given that the DNA end is closer to TRBJ2-1. This CDR3 contains 15 residues. The germline V gene encodes CDR1 MNHEY and CDR2 SVGEGT.

This clonotype showed up many times. The chain uses TRBV5-6 and TRBJ1-6; maybe TRBD1 (5 bases). Germline CDR1 is SGHDT and CDR2 is YYEEEE. V was trimmed by 5 bases and J by 9 bases, leaving 12 bases between them. This CDR3 is built from 13 residues. CDR3: CASSPTGTSPLHF. CDR3 sequence (DNA): TGTGCCAGCAGTCCAACAGGAACTTCACCCCTCCACTTT.

There are many counts of this clonotype. The V and J genes are TRBV10-3 and TRBJ2-1, with TRBD2 matching 7 bases. CDR3 length: 14 amino acids. J was trimmed by 3 bases and V by 10 bases; bases with no gene match: 9. Germline V gives CDR1 ENHRY, CDR2 SYGVKD. The CDR3 reads CATGLSGDYNEQFF. For the CDR3, the DNA is TGTGCCACTGGACTAAGCGGGGACTACAATGAGCAGTTCTTC.

This clonotype was detected ten times or more. The chain recombines TRBV12-3 or TRBV12-4 with TRBJ2-6; TRBD1 might be the D (5 bases). V lost 6 bases, J lost 1 base, and 7 bases lay in between. The CDR3 sequence is 14 residues long. CDR3 sequence: CASRAGSGANVLTF. The CDR3, as DNA: TGTGCCAGCAGGGCAGGGTCTGGGGCCAACGTCCTGACTTTC.

There are many counts of this clonotype. This sequence joins TRBV11-2 and TRBJ1-2; 7 nucleotides line up with TRBD1. The CDR3 consists of 15 residues. V trimming: 5 bases; J trimming: 4 bases; junction bases outside the gene matches: 10. CDR1 is SGHAT, CDR2 FQNNGV, per germline. The CDR3 loop reads CASSPTGQFGYGYTF. In DNA form, the CDR3 reads TGTGCCAGCAGCCCCACGGGACAGTTTGGCTATGGCTACACCTTC.

This clonotype was seen many times. The J gene is TRBJ2-7, the V gene TRBV5-1, with D unclear. CDR1 SGHRS and CDR2 YFSETQ come from the germline V gene. Trimming took off 4 bases at V and 2 bases at J, with 13 bases between the two ends. The CDR3 is 14 residues long. The CDR3 DNA is TGCGCCAGCAGCGCTCTCCAGGTTCCCTACGAGCAGTACTTC. It is translated as CASSALQVPYEQYF.

This clonotype was seen many times. This rearrangement joins TRBV4-1 to TRBJ2-1; D is possibly TRBD1 (6 bases). V was pared by 7 bases and J by 2 bases, with 18 bases between. This CDR3 is 16 amino acids long. CDR1 and CDR2 (germline): MGHRA, YSYEKL. This CDR3 is CASTSVQGPPYNEQFF. Here the CDR3 DNA reads TGCGCCAGCACCTCGGTACAGGGCCCGCCCTACAATGAGCAGTTCTTC.

This clonotype was counted many times. The V gene is TRBV18, the J gene TRBJ1-5; D may be TRBD1 (5 bases). This CDR3 contains 15 residues. Trimming took off 0 bases at V and 1 base at J, with 7 bases between the two ends. Germline loops: CDR1 KGHSH, CDR2 LQKENI. For the CDR3, the DNA is TGTGCCAGCTCACCACCGGGACGGAGCAATCAGCCCCAGCATTTT. Translating gives CASSPPGRSNQPQHF.

This clonotype was recorded at least ten times. The chain uses TRBV6-2 or TRBV6-3 and TRBJ2-5; 8 bases line up with TRBD2. The CDR3 spans 16 residues. Looked up from germline, CDR1 is MNHEY and CDR2 is SVGEGT. The J segment lost 3 bases and the V segment lost 5 bases, leaving 11 bases of the junction unmatched. CDR3 nucleotides: TGTGCCAGCAGTCTCCCAATACAGCGGGAGAAAGAGACCCAGTACTTC. This gives the protein CASSLPIQREKETQYF.

The V gene is TRBV20-1, the J gene TRBJ1-3; D not resolved. The CDR3 totals 16 residues. V lost 5 bases and J lost 4, with 21 bases in between. From germline, CDR1 is DFQATT and CDR2 SNEGSKA (reference sequence). The CDR3 DNA sequence: TGCAGTGCTCCCCGAGGTTTAGGGCTTGCCGGAAACACCATATATTTT. Protein sequence: CSAPRGLGLAGNTIYF.

This clonotype was recorded many times. The chain combines TRBV7-3 with TRBJ2-1; 9 positions agree with TRBD1. Unmatched junction bases numbered 4, after V lost 2 bases and J lost 8 bases. The CDR3 runs 14 residues. The germline V gene has CDR1 SGHTA and CDR2 FQGTGA. The chain's CDR3 is CASSLPGTGYEQFF. In DNA form, the CDR3 reads TGTGCCAGCAGCTTACCTGGGACAGGGTATGAGCAGTTCTTC.

V is TRBV11-2 and J is TRBJ2-1; TRBD1 matches at 9 bases. The length of the CDR3 is 15 residues. After removal of 3 bases from V and 8 bases from J, the junction contained 8 bases not matched to a gene. Germline CDR1 SGHAT, CDR2 FQNNGV. CDR3 in DNA: TGTGCCAGCAGCTTTCAACAGGGGGCCGGGGATGAGCAGTTCTTC. It is translated as CASSFQQGAGDEQFF.

This chain joins TRBV28 and TRBJ2-7; 8 bases line up with TRBD2. Germline lookup yields CDR1 MDHEN and CDR2 SYDVKM. The CDR3 spans 17 residues. With V trimmed by 2 bases and J by 3 bases, 12 bases remained unmatched. CDR3 region: CASSLPSSGSYVYEQYF. In DNA, the CDR3 is TGTGCCAGCAGTTTACCGTCTAGCGGGTCCTATGTCTACGAGCAGTACTTC.

This clonotype was picked up many times. The genes are TRBV20-1 and TRBJ1-1; TRBD1 matches 9 bases. The CDR3 loop spans 14 amino acids. V shed 3 bases and J 1 base; nucleotides not matched to a gene: 3. Per the germline V gene, CDR1 is DFQATT and CDR2 is SNEGSKA (reference sequence). The CDR3 region has the DNA TGCAGTGCTAGGACGGGACAGGGGAACACTGAAGCTTTCTTT. Translating gives CSARTGQGNTEAFF.

This clonotype was seen many times. The V gene is TRBV18, the J gene TRBJ2-3; D is ambiguous. The germline CDR1 and CDR2 sequences are KGHSH and LQKENI. Trimming left V 2 bases short and J 2 bases short, with 11 bases between. This CDR3 has 15 amino acids. The CDR3 DNA is TGTGCCAGCTCACCAGGACCCCATGTCACAGATACGCAGTATTTT. Its translation: CASSPGPHVTDTQYF.

The genes are TRBV28 and TRBJ2-1, with 10 bases lining up with TRBD2. V was pared by 7 bases and J by 0 bases, with 9 bases of the junction left unmatched. The CDR3 totals 17 residues. Germline-derived CDR1 and CDR2 are MDHEN and SYDVKM. CDR3 sequence (DNA): TGTGCCAGCATACCTAGGACTAGCGGTAGCTCCTACAATGAGCAGTTCTTC. Residues: CASIPRTSGSSYNEQFF.

This clonotype showed up many times. The chain links TRBV3-1 to TRBJ2-5, with 9 bases fitting TRBD1. The germline gives CDR1 LGHDT, CDR2 YNNKEL (reference sequence). CDR3 length equals 12 residues. Trimming cost V 1 base and J 12 bases; bases outside gene matches: 3. CDR3 nucleotide sequence: TGTGCCAGCAGCCAAGTTGGGACAGGGAAGTACTTC. This gives the protein CASSQVGTGKYF.

This clonotype came up many times. The J gene is TRBJ2-1, the V gene TRBV29-1, with D tentatively TRBD2 (6 bases). Trimming cost V 2 bases and J 0 bases, with 17 bases left between them. Germline lookup yields CDR1 SQVTM and CDR2 ANQGSEA. The CDR3 is 17 amino acids. The CDR3 nucleotides are TGCAGCGTTGAAAACCGTCTAGCGAGACGCTCCTACAATGAGCAGTTCTTC. Its protein product is CSVENRLARRSYNEQFF.